The rows below give T cell receptor beta chains drawn from one sample of a study of breast tumors, draining lymph nodes, adjacent tissues. Each CDR3 protein is one row after TCRdb ran MiXCR on the multiplex PCR reads. Found here are some 100,000 distinct CDR3 sequences, less than 25% of them singletons; the top ten hold approximately 1.3%. The specimen was axillary lymph node tissue. Receptors were obtained from a female donor with breast cancer. Some clones in this sample may be carry-over from other donors' samples. Both conserved end residues are part of each CDR3. The D gene is left open where the match is weak.

TRBV12-3/TRBV12-4,.,CASSLRGRSNEKLFF
TRBV30,.,CAGDRDISETQYF
TRBV12-3/TRBV12-4,.,CASSLTGKALYEQYF
TRBV6-6,TRBD1,CASIKGASGYNEQFF
TRBV10-3,TRBD2,CAISGGTSGSYEQYF
TRBV7-8,TRBD2,CASSPGTSGRVSTDTQYF
TRBV5-6,.,CASSLGQADTQYF
TRBV2,.,CASRGTQGLGEAFF
TRBV5-1,.,CASSLAMGQGTGELFF
TRBV2,.,CASAWVIGQFF
TRBV20-1,.,CSARDETAASDTQYF
TRBV6-5,.,CASRPDRGERVNSPLHF
TRBV6-5,.,CASTQGYEQYF
TRBV5-4,.,CASSMGGKTSTDTQYF
TRBV19,.,CASSWSGGEAFF
TRBV3-1,.,CASSLRGTDTQYF
TRBV7-9,.,CASAAETQYF
TRBV12-3/TRBV12-4,.,CASSGVRYGYTF
TRBV10-3,.,CAISPTESTDTQYF
TRBV19,.,CASSIESLGQTNEQFF
TRBV20-1,TRBD1,CSARNLGQKALLAAW
TRBV11-2,TRBD1,CASSLGQGWGSPLHF
TRBV7-9,.,CASSLRNSPLHF
TRBV28,.,CASSLRSEQYF
TRBV19,TRBD1,CATEDRVKGNTIYF
TRBV24-1,TRBD2,CATSDRLAGSADTQYF
TRBV2,.,CASSVSGDKLFF
TRBV20-1,.,CSARDLAGELFF
TRBV10-2,TRBD1,CASRGQPLEPLHF